These 10 T cell receptor beta chains share one sample of origin, sequenced in a study of blood T cells in healthy people across ages. A sample-barcoded 5' primer and a J-beta primer mix were used in a second PCR of about 6 to 12 cycles. TCRdb redid the calling of the 5' RACE reads with MiXCR, one entry per CDR3 protein. The sample carries roughly 700,000 distinct CDR3 sequences, about half recorded once. Material for sequencing was blood. These TCRs come from a woman aged 60-75 years in good health.

This chain joins TRBV2 and TRBJ2-1, with 9 bases that match TRBD2. Germline V gene sequence: CDR1 SNHLY, CDR2 FYNNEI. The CDR3 is made up of 13 amino acids. V was pared by 10 bases and J by 8 bases, with 9 bases of the junction left unmatched. The CDR3 bases are TGTGCCATCCAGCGGGAGGAGTTATATGAGCAGTTCTTC. It yields the protein CAIQREELYEQFF.

This sequence joins TRBV6-2 or TRBV6-3 and TRBJ2-1, with D perhaps assigned TRBD1 or TRBD2 (5 bases each). CDR3 length: 17 residues. Trimming cost V 6 bases and J 0 bases, with 18 bases left between them. The germline V gene encodes CDR1 MNHEY and CDR2 SVGEGT. This chain's CDR3 is CASSKTGAARSYNEQFF. CDR3 bases: TGTGCCAGCAGCAAGACCGGGGCGGCGCGCTCCTACAATGAGCAGTTCTTC.

This clonotype was seen only a few times. The chain uses TRBV12-3 or TRBV12-4 and TRBJ2-5; 7 positions match TRBD1. Judging by the DNA end, TRBJ2-7 fits better; the J call may be wrong. This CDR3 is built from 14 residues. The CDR3 DNA reads TGTGCCAGCAGTACGACAGGGATGGTGGACGAGCAGTACTTC. Protein product: CASSTTGMVDEQYF.

The V gene is TRBV4-3, the J gene TRBJ1-1, with TRBD1 matching over 11 bases. The CDR3 is 17 amino acids. Germline CDR1 and CDR2: LGHNA and YSLEER. V was clipped by 4 bases and J by 3 bases; unmatched bases: 10. CDR3 sequence reads: CASSLAGTGGLDTEAFF. The CDR3, as DNA: TGCGCCAGCAGCCTGGCCGGGACAGGGGGGTTGGACACTGAAGCTTTCTTT.

The chain couples TRBV27 to TRBJ2-7; D unresolved. The germline CDR1 and CDR2 sequences are MNHEY and SMNVEV (reference sequence). The germline V and J ends were trimmed by 6 bases and 2 bases, with 17 bases remaining between them. CDR3 length: 15 residues. Here the CDR3 DNA reads TGTGCCAGCAGCCCGAAGGACCCTGCCCCCTACGAGCAGTACTTC. Protein: CASSPKDPAPYEQYF.

The rearrangement uses TRBV7-2 and TRBJ2-3; possibly TRBD1 or TRBD2 for D (7 bases each). Germline CDR1 SGHTA, CDR2 FQGNSA. This CDR3 region has 14 residues. Trimming shortened V by 5 bases and J by 8 bases, and 17 bases separated the two germline ends. CDR3 in DNA: TGTGCCAGCAGCCCAGGGGGGGGCCAGGGTACGCAGTATTTT. It translates to CASSPGGGQGTQYF.

This rearrangement joins TRBV5-1 to TRBJ1-2; perhaps TRBD1 as D (5 bases). The germline gives CDR1 SGHRS, CDR2 YFSETQ. CDR3 length: 14 amino acids. V lost 4 bases and J 0 bases, leaving 10 bases between the germline ends. The CDR3 spells CASSRDGTNYGYTF. CDR3 DNA: TGCGCCAGCAGCAGGGACGGAACTAACTATGGCTACACCTTC.

V and J are TRBV4-1 and TRBJ2-1, with 10 bases fitting TRBD2. The V and J ends lost 4 bases and 6 bases, in that order; junction bases with no gene match: 9. Germline V gives CDR1 MGHRA, CDR2 YSYEKL. CDR3 length: 16 amino acids. CDR3 residues: CASSPSGRGKGNEQFF. The CDR3 nucleotides read TGCGCCAGCAGCCCTAGCGGGAGAGGAAAGGGCAATGAGCAGTTCTTC.

The chain carries TRBV6-5 and TRBJ2-2, with 8 bases aligning to TRBD2. The CDR3 totals 16 residues. Germline V lookup: CDR1 MNHEY, CDR2 SVGAGI. V gave up 4 bases and J gave up 4 bases; unmatched junction bases: 8. The CDR3 region has the DNA TGTGCCAGCAGTTTAGAATCTAGCGGGCTCACCGGGGAGCTGTTTTTT. Protein sequence: CASSLESSGLTGELFF.

The chain recombines TRBV20-1 with TRBJ2-3; possibly TRBD2 for D (5 bases). Trimming cost V 0 bases and J 5 bases, with 15 bases left between them. CDR3 length: 15 residues. Germline V gene lookup returns CDR1 DFQATT and CDR2 SNEGSKA (reference sequence). CDR3 DNA sequence: TGCAGTGCTAGAGATCCGGGGTCGGCCCTAGATACGCAGTATTTT. It is translated as CSARDPGSALDTQYF.